In its sample, the clone carrying this T cell receptor (beta chain) was seen a few times. Its antigen is as yet unknown. The data stem from a study of beta chain features in type 1 diabetes. About the study: What patients shared with healthy donors was a similar profile of age, gender and cell yields.

V was clipped by 4 bases and J by 8 bases, with 11 bases between them. This CDR3 has 11 amino acids. CDR1 is DFQATT and CDR2 is SNEGSKA in the germline V gene (reference sequence). The study's findings and limits: Among patients with Type 1 diabetes, TCRB CDR3s were moderately but significantly shorter in every one of the four CD4+ subsets.

Since all of the isolated RNA was reverse transcribed, expressed TCRB transcripts were what got sequenced. Clones were read by immunoSEQ multiplex PCR, and TCRdb kept only the in-frame ones, dropping some. The sample consists of 600,000 to 700,000 clones, around an eighth of them appearing once. Input material: naive CD4+ T cells from blood. V gene TRBV20-1 combines with J gene TRBJ1-2, with D tentatively TRBD1 (5 bases). The sequence derives from a man younger than 30 with type 1 diabetes. The CDR3 coding sequence is TGCAGTGCTATCAGGGAACCGGGCTACACCTTC. The encoded protein is CSAIREPGYTF.